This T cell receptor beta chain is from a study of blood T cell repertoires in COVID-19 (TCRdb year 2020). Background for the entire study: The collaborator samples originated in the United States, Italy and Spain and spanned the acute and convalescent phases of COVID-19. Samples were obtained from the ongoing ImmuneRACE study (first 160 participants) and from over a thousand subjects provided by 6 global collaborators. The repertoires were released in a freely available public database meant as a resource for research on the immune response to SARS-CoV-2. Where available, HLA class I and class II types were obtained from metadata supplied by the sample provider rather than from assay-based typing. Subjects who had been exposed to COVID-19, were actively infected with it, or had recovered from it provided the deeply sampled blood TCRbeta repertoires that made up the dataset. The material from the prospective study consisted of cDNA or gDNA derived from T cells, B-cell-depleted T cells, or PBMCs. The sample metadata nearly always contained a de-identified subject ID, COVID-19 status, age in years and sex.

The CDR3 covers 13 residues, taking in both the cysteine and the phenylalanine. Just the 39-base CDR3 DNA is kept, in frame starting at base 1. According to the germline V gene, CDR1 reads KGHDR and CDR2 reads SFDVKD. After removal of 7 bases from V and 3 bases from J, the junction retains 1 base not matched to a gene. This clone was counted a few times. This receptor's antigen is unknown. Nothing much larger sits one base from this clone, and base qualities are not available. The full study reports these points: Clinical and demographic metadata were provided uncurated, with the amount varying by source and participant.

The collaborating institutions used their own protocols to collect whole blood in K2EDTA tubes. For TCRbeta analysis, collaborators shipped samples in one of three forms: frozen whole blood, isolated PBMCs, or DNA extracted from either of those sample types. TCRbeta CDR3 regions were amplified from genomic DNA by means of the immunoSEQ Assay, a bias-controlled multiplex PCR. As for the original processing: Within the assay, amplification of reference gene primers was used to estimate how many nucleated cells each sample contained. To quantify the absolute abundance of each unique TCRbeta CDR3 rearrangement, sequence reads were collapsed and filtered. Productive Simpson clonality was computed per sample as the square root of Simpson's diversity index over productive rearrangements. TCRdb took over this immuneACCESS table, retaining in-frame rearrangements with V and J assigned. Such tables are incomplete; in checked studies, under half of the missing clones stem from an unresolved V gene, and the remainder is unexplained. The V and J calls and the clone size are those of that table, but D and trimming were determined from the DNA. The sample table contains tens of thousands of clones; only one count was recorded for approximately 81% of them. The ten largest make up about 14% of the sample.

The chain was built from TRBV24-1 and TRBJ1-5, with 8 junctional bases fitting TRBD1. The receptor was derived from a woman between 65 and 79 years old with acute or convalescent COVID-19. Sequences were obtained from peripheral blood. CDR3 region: CATRDRDNQPQHF. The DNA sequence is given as TGTGCCACCAGGGACAGGGACAATCAGCCCCAGCATTTT.